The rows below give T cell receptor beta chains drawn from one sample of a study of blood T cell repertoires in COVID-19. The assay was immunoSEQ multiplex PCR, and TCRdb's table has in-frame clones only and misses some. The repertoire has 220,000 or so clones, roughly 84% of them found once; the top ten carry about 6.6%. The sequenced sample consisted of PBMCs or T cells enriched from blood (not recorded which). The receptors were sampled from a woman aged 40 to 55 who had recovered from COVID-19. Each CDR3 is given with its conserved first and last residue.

CDR3: CASSAGTGATGELFF
J: TRBJ2-2
V: TRBV9

CDR3: CASSSDRNYNEQFF
J: TRBJ2-1
V: TRBV3-1/TRBV3-2

CDR3: CASSLGGSQPQHF
J: TRBJ1-5
V: TRBV19

CDR3: CASSDQNTEAFF
J: TRBJ1-1
V: TRBV2

CDR3: CASSLRSGSNTGELFF
J: TRBJ2-2
V: TRBV27

CDR3: CAISGSSLSEQFF
J: TRBJ2-1
V: TRBV10-3

CDR3: CSASTPGAGDQPQHF
J: TRBJ1-5
V: TRBV20-1

CDR3: CASSLGQLYGYTF
J: TRBJ1-2
V: TRBV28

CDR3: CASSGRTGVSTDTQYF
J: TRBJ2-3
V: TRBV7-9

CDR3: CASSQEGQGQETQYF
J: TRBJ2-5
V: TRBV4-2

CDR3: CASRGLIGYTF
J: TRBJ1-2
V: TRBV27

CDR3: CASSLAGVADKAFF
J: TRBJ1-1
V: TRBV5-4

CDR3: CASSLTWDRMFEQYF
J: TRBJ2-7
V: TRBV5-1

CDR3: CASSQDRDRNTGELFF
J: TRBJ2-2
V: TRBV4-3

CDR3: CASSLNPRDGQPQHF
J: TRBJ1-5
V: TRBV7-8

CDR3: CASSFPSGIRRGNTIYF
J: TRBJ1-3
V: TRBV28

CDR3: CASSLTQRNYGYTF
J: TRBJ1-2
V: TRBV5-6

CDR3: CASSIFEGKAEAFF
J: TRBJ1-1
V: TRBV19

CDR3: CAWSPWASVTDTQYF
J: TRBJ2-3
V: TRBV30

CDR3: CASSQVTPYEQYF
J: TRBJ2-7
V: TRBV14

CDR3: CASSDGQSSYNSPLHF
J: TRBJ1-6
V: TRBV7-9

CDR3: CASSPVGHTQYF
J: TRBJ2-3
V: TRBV11-3

CDR3: CASSSQGLGPQHF
J: TRBJ1-5
V: TRBV27

CDR3: CASSPIGAGVNEQFF
J: TRBJ2-1
V: TRBV18

CDR3: CASSLEAGANYGYTF
J: TRBJ1-2
V: TRBV7-6

CDR3: CASSSTGDSYNEQFF
J: TRBJ2-1
V: TRBV11-3

CDR3: CASRPEQGFSTEAFF
J: TRBJ1-1
V: TRBV28

CDR3: CASSQGTLNTIYF
J: TRBJ1-3
V: TRBV3-1/TRBV3-2

CDR3: CASSRGQGPGEQYF
J: TRBJ2-7
V: TRBV7-9